This T cell receptor (beta chain) comes out of a study of blood T cell repertoires in COVID-19. The overall study: Collection of acute and convalescent COVID-19 samples took place in the United States, Italy and Spain. PBMCs, B-cell-depleted T cells, or T cells were the source of the cDNA or gDNA that made up the material.

The CDR3 loop spans 14 amino acids. The V gene end was trimmed by 3 bases and the J gene end by 9 bases; junction bases not matched to a gene: 2. Per the germline V gene, CDR1 is SGHTA and CDR2 is FQGNSA. In the original analysis: Nucleated cell counts were estimated from reference gene primer amplification. Generated by immunoSEQ multiplex PCR, the TCRdb table keeps only in-frame clones and is missing some. The V and J calls and the clone size are those of that table, but D and trimming were determined from the DNA. The sample lists roughly 49,000 clones; less than 90% were seen once. The sequenced sample consisted of peripheral blood. The V and J genes are TRBV7-2 and TRBJ2-1; TRBD2 agrees at 13 bases. The clonotype comes from a human donor in a cohort sampled during active COVID-19. The CDR3 nucleotides read TGTGCCAGCAGCTTTGGACTAGCGGGAGTTGAGCAGTTCTTC. Protein sequence: CASSFGLAGVEQFF. The full variable domain, in which reference TRBV7-2 and TRBJ2-1 provide the parts outside the CDR3, is GAGVSQSPSNKVTEKGKDVELRCDPISGHTALYWYRQSLGQGLEFLIYFQGNSAPDKSGLPSDRFSAERTGGSVSTLTIQRTQQEDSAVYLCASSFGLAGVEQFFGPGTRLTVL.